A single sample is the source of the 14 T cell receptor beta chains below, sequenced in a study of PD-1 blockade in classical Hodgkin lymphoma. Profiling relied on immunoSEQ multiplex PCR, and the TCRdb table lists in-frame clones only, not all of them. The sample has some 30,000 clones, about 81% seen once; the top ten hold approximately 0.8%. Described time point: cycle 4 day 1 (C4D1), after less than 7 weeks of nivolumab. In every patient, relapse followed autologous stem cell transplantation, while exposure to brentuximab vedotin differed. It was by magnetic negative selection that CD4+ T cells were purified from thawed PBMCs. Sequencing used CD4+ T cells from blood, obtained before the fourth cycle of nivolumab. These receptors all come from a human donor with classical Hodgkin lymphoma.

DNA for the CDR3: TGTGCCAGCTCACCAAAATTACCCGCAGGGGAAGCCTACAATGAGCAGTTCTTC. This codes for CASSPKLPAGEAYNEQFF. The chain recombines TRBV18 with TRBJ2-1, with a weak D call TRBD1 (6 bases). V lost 2 bases to trimming and J lost 2 bases, with 19 bases between them. The CDR3 runs 18 residues. The germline CDR1 and CDR2 sequences are KGHSH and LQKENI.

The J gene is TRBJ1-5, the V gene TRBV30; D is unresolved. CDR1 and CDR2 from the germline V gene are GTSNPN and SVGIG (reference sequence). The V end lost 1 base, the J end lost 3 bases, and 7 bases lay between the germline ends. This CDR3 has 13 residues. CDR3 in DNA: TGTGCCTGGAGTGAACAGTCCAATCAGCCCCAGCATTTT. As protein: CAWSEQSNQPQHF.

The J gene is TRBJ2-2, the V gene TRBV7-2; 9 bases are shared with TRBD2. Germline-derived CDR1 and CDR2 are SGHTA and FQGNSA. J lost 5 bases, V lost 6 bases, and 7 bases had no gene match. There are 15 residues in the CDR3. CDR3 sequence: CASSSSGGRTGELFF. Written as DNA, the CDR3 is TGTGCCAGCAGTTCCAGCGGGGGGAGAACCGGGGAGCTGTTTTTT.

The V and J genes are TRBV19 and TRBJ1-5; possibly TRBD1 for D (6 bases). V lost 4 bases and J lost 7, with 14 bases in between. The CDR3 is 14 amino acids. Germline-derived CDR1 and CDR2 are LNHDA and SQIVND (reference sequence). The CDR3 DNA follows: TGTGCCAGTAGTAGGGGGGCAGGGGACCAGCCCCAGCATTTT. This translates into CASSRGAGDQPQHF.

The chain couples TRBV30 to TRBJ2-7; 8 nucleotides line up with TRBD1. This CDR3 has 12 residues. Per germline, CDR1 GTSNPN and CDR2 SVGIG (reference sequence). V dropped 3 bases and J dropped 2; count of bases not matched to a gene: 0. The CDR3 loop is CAWRDRAYEQYF. DNA of the CDR3: TGTGCCTGGAGGGACAGGGCCTACGAGCAGTACTTC.

This rearrangement joins TRBV5-4 to TRBJ1-1; D is unresolved. This CDR3 has 15 amino acids. Germline loops: CDR1 SGHNT, CDR2 YYREEE (reference sequence). The V and J ends lost 2 bases and 6 bases respectively, with 17 bases between them. CDR3 region: CASSLLTLSAPEAFF. DNA of the CDR3: TGTGCCAGCAGCTTACTTACCCTTAGCGCCCCTGAAGCTTTCTTT. The full variable domain, with the rest looked up from reference TRBV5-4 and TRBJ1-1, is ETGVTQSPTHLIKTRGQQVTLRCSSQSGHNTVSWYQQALGQGPQFIFQYYREEENGRGNFPPRFSGLQFPNYSSELNVNALELDDSALYLCASSLLTLSAPEAFFGQGTRLTVV.

This clone was seen a few times. The rearrangement links TRBV21-1 to TRBJ1-1. TRBV21-1 is listed as a pseudogene. CDR3 size: 16 residues. The CDR3 sequence: CASSKAGRAMSTEAFF. The CDR3 DNA reads as TGTGCCAGCAGCAAAGCGGGAAGGGCGATGAGTACTGAAGCTTTCTTT.

The genes are TRBV4-1 and TRBJ2-6; the D gene is possibly TRBD1 (6 bases). V was cut by 3 bases and J by 0 bases, with 12 bases left in between. The CDR3 covers 17 residues. In germline, CDR1 is MGHRA, CDR2 YSYEKL. In DNA form, the CDR3 reads TGCGCCAGCAGCCACCGACAGGACATCTCTGGGGCCAACGTCCTGACTTTC. It is translated as CASSHRQDISGANVLTF.

The chain couples TRBV11-2 to TRBJ2-5; D may be TRBD2 (6 bases). This CDR3 spans 15 amino acids. Trimming left V 0 bases short and J 2 bases short, with 10 bases between. Germline V gene sequence: CDR1 SGHAT, CDR2 FQNNGV. The DNA of the CDR3 is TGTGCCAGCAGCTTAGAGGGGAGGAGGCAAGAGACCCAGTACTTC. It encodes CASSLEGRRQETQYF.

This sequence joins TRBV25-1 and TRBJ1-5; no clear D gene. Germline CDR1 MGHDK, CDR2 SYGVNS. Trimming pared 6 bases from V and 3 bases from J, leaving 9 bases between. The CDR3 is made up of 13 amino acids. Here the CDR3 reads CASRDGNNQPQHF. In nucleotides, the CDR3 is TGTGCCAGCAGAGACGGAAACAATCAGCCCCAGCATTTT.

The chain couples TRBV4-3 to TRBJ2-1, with 7 bases matching TRBD2. The CDR3 is 18 residues long. Trimming at V came to 3 bases and at J to 2 bases, leaving 13 bases not matched to a gene. Germline CDR1 LGHNA, CDR2 YSLEER. CDR3 nucleotide sequence: TGCGCCAGCAGCCACCACGTAAGCGGGGCCGGGACCTACAATGAGCAGTTCTTC. It codes for CASSHHVSGAGTYNEQFF.

The rearrangement links TRBV6-5 to TRBJ1-1, with D unresolved. The V gene lost 3 bases and the J gene lost 1 base, with 6 bases spanning the gap. The CDR3 is 13 amino acids. In germline, CDR1 is MNHEY, CDR2 SVGAGI. The CDR3 loop is CASSYWRNTEAFF. The DNA of the CDR3 is TGTGCCAGCAGTTATTGGCGGAACACTGAAGCTTTCTTT.

This clone was counted only a few times. V usage is TRBV13 and J usage is TRBJ1-6; tentatively, D is TRBD1 (5 bases). CDR3 length: 15 residues. The germline V gene has CDR1 PRHDT and CDR2 FYEKMQ (reference sequence). With 3 bases removed from V and 7 bases from J, the gap between germline ends came to 13 bases. CDR3 DNA: TGTGCCAGCAGCTTGACAGTCTGGGTAAATTCACCCCTCCACTTT. It is translated as CASSLTVWVNSPLHF.

In regard to this clone: Other DNA sequences in this specimen translate into the identical CDR3. J is TRBJ1-1 and V is TRBV11-1, with D possibly matching TRBD1 (6 bases). The CDR3 covers 17 residues. The V gene's germline CDR1 is SGHAT and CDR2 FQDESV (reference sequence). V was shortened by 5 bases and J by 2 bases, with 21 bases between the two germline ends. CDR3 sequence: CASSGWPLPQGNTEAFF. In nucleotides, the CDR3 is TGTGCCAGCAGCGGCTGGCCCTTGCCACAGGGTAACACTGAAGCTTTCTTT.